These 11 T cell receptor beta chains were all obtained from the same sample, sequenced in a study of early T cells in non-severe SARS-CoV-2 infection. One entry per CDR3 protein, called by TCRdb with MiXCR from the 5' RACE reads. The sample has 100,000 to 150,000 distinct CDR3 sequences, more than 13% seen once. What was sequenced was whole blood. The receptors were gathered from an adult who was a healthcare worker with PCR-confirmed SARS-CoV-2 infection or an uninfected control (not recorded which).

In this sample, this clonotype turned up a few times. The chain employs TRBV4-1 and TRBJ1-2, with D unresolved. The CDR3 has 15 residues. Germline V lookup: CDR1 MGHRA, CDR2 YSYEKL. The germline V and J ends were trimmed by 3 bases and 5 bases, with 16 bases remaining between them. CDR3 sequence (DNA): TGCGCCAGCAGCCAGAACCAAGCTCAGCAATATGGCTACACCTTC. Amino acid sequence: CASSQNQAQQYGYTF.

In this sample, this clonotype turned up a few times. V gene TRBV3-1 combines with J gene TRBJ2-1, with 7 positions matching TRBD1. The CDR3 is 15 amino acids. The V gene end was trimmed by 3 bases and the J gene end by 8 bases; junction bases not matched to a gene: 10. Germline V gene sequence: CDR1 LGHDT, CDR2 YNNKEL (reference sequence). For the CDR3, the DNA is TGTGCCAGCAGCCAGGGACAGTGGGGGTTCGATGAGCAGTTCTTC. Protein product: CASSQGQWGFDEQFF.

The rearrangement links TRBV18 to TRBJ2-5; tentatively, D is TRBD2 (6 bases). CDR3 length: 14 amino acids. Germline V gene lookup returns CDR1 KGHSH and CDR2 LQKENI. The V end was cut by 1 base, the J end by 3 bases, with 9 bases between. The chain's CDR3 is CASSPQGGEETQYF. The CDR3, as DNA: TGTGCCAGCTCACCACAAGGCGGGGAAGAGACCCAGTACTTC.

This sequence joins TRBV7-8 and TRBJ2-3; no definite D call. The germline gives CDR1 SGHVS, CDR2 FQNEAQ. This CDR3 is built from 14 residues. The germline V and J ends were trimmed by 2 bases and 10 bases, with 16 bases remaining between them. The CDR3 is CASSLTASRMAQYF. In DNA form, the CDR3 reads TGTGCCAGCAGCTTAACCGCCAGCAGGATGGCGCAGTATTTT.

V and J are TRBV11-1 and TRBJ2-5; perhaps TRBD2 as D (6 bases). CDR1 and CDR2 (germline): SGHAT, FQDESV (reference sequence). This CDR3 has 14 amino acids. V was clipped by 1 base and J by 5 bases, with 11 bases between them. The CDR3 sequence is CASSLVAGRETQYF. For the CDR3, the DNA is TGTGCCAGCAGCTTAGTGGCGGGACGGGAGACCCAGTACTTC.

A few counts support this clonotype. The chain joins TRBV7-6 to TRBJ2-1; 10 positions match TRBD2. The CDR3 runs to 14 residues. CDR1 is SGHVS, CDR2 FNYEAQ, per germline. Trimming cost V 4 bases and J 6 bases; bases outside gene matches: 3. CDR3 coding DNA: TGTGCCAGCAGCTGGAGCGGGGGGGTCAATGAGCAGTTCTTC. As protein: CASSWSGGVNEQFF.

In its sample, this clonotype was seen a few times. The gene calls are TRBV6-6 and TRBJ1-5; the D is unclear. V was trimmed by 7 bases and J by 5 bases, leaving 9 bases between them. Germline CDR1 reads MNHNY; CDR2 reads SVGAGI (reference sequence). CDR3 length: 12 amino acids. CDR3 DNA: TGTGCCAGCAATCAAGCGGATCAGCCCCAGCATTTT. Amino acid sequence: CASNQADQPQHF.

CDR3 in DNA: TGCAGTGCCGCGAGTGCCGAGGCCCTCCACTTT. Amino acid sequence: CSAASAEALHF. The chain combines TRBV20-1 with TRBJ1-6; D call uncertain. This CDR3 has 11 residues. V shed 6 bases and J shed 14 bases, with 14 bases lying between them. CDR1 and CDR2 from the germline V gene are DFQATT and SNEGSKA (reference sequence).

In its sample, this clonotype was seen many times. This chain links TRBV27 with TRBJ2-3, with D perhaps TRBD2 (7 bases). This CDR3 has 13 amino acids. Trimming left V 10 bases short and J 11 bases short, with 22 bases between. Germline V gene lookup returns CDR1 MNHEY and CDR2 SMNVEV (reference sequence). CDR3 in DNA: TGTGCCACCACGGCTGGGGGGGCGCGGGAGCAGTATTTT. It encodes CATTAGGAREQYF.

Remarks on this clonotype: Its ends do not fully match the called genes, so a read error is possible. This rearrangement joins TRBV7-9 to TRBJ2-1, with 11 positions matching TRBD2. The CDR3 is 20 residues long. CDR1 and CDR2 (germline): SEHNR, FQNEAQ (reference sequence). The CDR3 region is CVSSLAMPSGGRPPYNEQFF. The CDR3 DNA reads TGTGTCAGCAGCTTAGCTATGCCTAGCGGGGGGCGTCCTCCCTACAATGAGCAGTTCTTC.

This chain links TRBV29-1 with TRBJ2-1; TRBD1 matches at 8 bases. Germline loops: CDR1 SQVTM, CDR2 ANQGSEA. The CDR3 loop spans 14 amino acids. V was clipped by 4 bases and J by 0 bases; unmatched bases: 2. In nucleotides, the CDR3 is TGCAGCGTTGCCGACAGGGGCTCCTACAATGAGCAGTTCTTC. Translated, it gives CSVADRGSYNEQFF.